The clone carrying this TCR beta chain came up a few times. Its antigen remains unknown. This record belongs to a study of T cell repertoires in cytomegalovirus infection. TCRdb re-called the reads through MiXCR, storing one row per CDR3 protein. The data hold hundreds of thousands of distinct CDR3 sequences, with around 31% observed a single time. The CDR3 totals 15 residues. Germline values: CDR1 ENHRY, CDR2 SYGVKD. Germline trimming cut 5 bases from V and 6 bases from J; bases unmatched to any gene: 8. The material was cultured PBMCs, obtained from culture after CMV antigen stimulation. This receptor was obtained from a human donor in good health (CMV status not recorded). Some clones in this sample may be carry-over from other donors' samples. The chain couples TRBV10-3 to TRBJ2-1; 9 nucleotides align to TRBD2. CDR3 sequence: CAISSSGGTINEQFF. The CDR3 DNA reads TGTGCCATCAGTAGCAGCGGGGGGACCATCAATGAGCAGTTCTTC.